This TCR beta chain was sequenced during a study of cytomegalovirus exposure and HLA in healthy donors. Vbeta (60) and Jbeta (13) primers were used in the PCR. The table came from immunoSEQ multiplex PCR; TCRdb's copy has only in-frame clones and leaves some out. The top ten hold 7.5% to 10% of the sample, which has roughly 100,000 clones, over 70% seen once. Sequencing input: PBMCs. The clonotype comes from a woman aged 40-49 years in good health and CMV-seropositive.

CDR3 nucleotides: TGTGCCAGCAGTTTGGGGGGGGGCGAGCAGTACTTC. This encodes CASSLGGGEQYF. The rearrangement uses TRBV28 and TRBJ2-7; 7 bases line up with TRBD2. This CDR3 has 12 amino acids. Germline-derived CDR1 and CDR2 are MDHEN and SYDVKM. After removal of 3 bases from V and 6 bases from J, the junction contained 2 bases not matched to a gene.